A single sample is the source of the 3 T cell receptor beta chains below, sequenced in a study of blood T cell repertoires in COVID-19. Clones were read by immunoSEQ multiplex PCR, and TCRdb kept only the in-frame ones, dropping some. The profile shows a few hundred thousand clones, about 81% of them singletons. The specimen sequenced was PBMCs or T cells enriched from blood (not recorded which). Every receptor here comes from a man aged 35 to 55 who had recovered from COVID-19.

This clone is a singleton in its sample. The chain carries TRBV7-9 and TRBJ1-1, with 10 nucleotides matching TRBD1. CDR1 is SEHNR, CDR2 FQNEAQ, per germline (reference sequence). The CDR3 runs 12 residues. Trimming took 3 bases from V and 10 from J; bases not matched to a gene: 2. DNA for the CDR3: TGTGCCAGCAGCTTTGACAGGGGGCCAGCTTTCTTT. It codes for CASSFDRGPAFF.

The J gene is TRBJ1-2, the V gene TRBV18, with 8 bases lining up with TRBD1. Germline V gene sequence: CDR1 KGHSH, CDR2 LQKENI. This CDR3 comprises 13 residues. After removal of 3 bases from V and 14 bases from J, the junction contained 11 bases not matched to a gene. Here the CDR3 DNA reads TGTGCCAGCTCACCTACCGGGACAGGAGACCCTACCTTC. Translating it yields CASSPTGTGDPTF.

V usage is TRBV5-1 and J usage is TRBJ1-1, with a tentative D call TRBD1 (5 bases). The CDR3 spans 14 residues. Germline assignment: CDR1 SGHRS and CDR2 YFSETQ. V lost 1 base and J lost 2, with 9 bases in between. The CDR3 nucleotides are TGCGCCAGCAGCTTGTACGGGGGAAACACTGAAGCTTTCTTT. Translated: CASSLYGGNTEAFF.